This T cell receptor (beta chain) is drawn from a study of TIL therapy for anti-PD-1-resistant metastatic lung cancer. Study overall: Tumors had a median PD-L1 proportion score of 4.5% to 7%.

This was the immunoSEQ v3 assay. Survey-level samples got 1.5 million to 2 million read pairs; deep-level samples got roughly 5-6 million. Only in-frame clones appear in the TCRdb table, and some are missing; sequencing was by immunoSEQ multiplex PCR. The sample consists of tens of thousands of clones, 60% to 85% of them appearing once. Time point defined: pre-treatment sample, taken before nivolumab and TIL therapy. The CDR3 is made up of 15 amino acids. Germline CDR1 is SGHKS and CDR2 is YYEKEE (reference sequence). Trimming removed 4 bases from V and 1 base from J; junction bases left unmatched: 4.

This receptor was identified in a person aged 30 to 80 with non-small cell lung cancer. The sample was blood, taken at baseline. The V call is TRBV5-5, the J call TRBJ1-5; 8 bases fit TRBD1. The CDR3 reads CASSLQGVSNQPQHF. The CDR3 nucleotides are TGTGCCAGCAGCCTACAGGGGGTAAGCAATCAGCCCCAGCATTTT.